One and the same sample provided the 19 T cell receptor beta chains below, sequenced in a study of CD8 T cells in ankylosing spondylitis (dated by TCRdb to about 2017). Results the study describes overall, beyond this receptor: Blood from ankylosing spondylitis patients appeared to be characterized by a TCR beta motif composed of about eight highly homologous amino acid variants.

Libraries were made using 5' RACE. Sequencing was carried out with an Illumina HiSeq 2500. Starting from the raw public reads, TCRdb applied fastp trimming at Q25, assembled clones with MiXCR and retained in-frame beta chains. CDR3 protein sequences are deduplicated, and each keeps its most common genes and DNA. Here the sample has 470,000 or so distinct CDR3 sequences; roughly a quarter occur a single time. The ten largest clones add up to 0.85% to 1% of the sample. These receptors lack a known antigen. The material sequenced was blood, either unsorted or a sorted T cell fraction (not recorded which). The receptors shown here come from a male donor with ankylosing spondylitis.

This clonotype was seen ten or more times. This chain joins TRBV29-1 and TRBJ2-1, with 8 bases matching TRBD1. CDR3 length: 14 amino acids. J lost 4 bases, V lost 7 bases, and 9 bases had no gene match. Germline V gene sequence: CDR1 SQVTM, CDR2 ANQGSEA. DNA for the CDR3: TGCAGCGCGGACCGGGACAGGTCTTACAATGAGCAGTTCTTC. Amino acid sequence: CSADRDRSYNEQFF.

This clonotype was seen a handful of times. The rearrangement links TRBV20-1 to TRBJ1-5; 12 nucleotides agree with TRBD1. Trimming took 7 bases from V and 7 from J; bases not matched to a gene: 8. Germline CDR1 and CDR2: DFQATT and SNEGSKA (reference sequence). This CDR3 is 14 amino acids long. CDR3 residues: CSVPGQGAGQPQHF. In DNA form, the CDR3 reads TGCAGTGTTCCGGGACAGGGGGCAGGACAGCCCCAGCATTTT.

This clonotype was seen ten or more times. The chain couples TRBV5-1 to TRBJ2-1; D uncertain. The germline V gene has CDR1 SGHRS and CDR2 YFSETQ. This CDR3 comprises 14 residues. V gave up 1 base and J gave up 7 bases, with 12 bases separating them. This CDR3 reads CASSLMERRNEQFF. The CDR3 DNA reads as TGCGCCAGCAGCTTGATGGAGCGTCGTAATGAGCAGTTCTTC.

This CDR3 reads CATSDRRGKSYNEQFF. The CDR3 bases are TGTGCCACCAGTGATAGGCGTGGGAAAAGTTACAATGAGCAGTTCTTC. The chain is built from TRBV24-1 and TRBJ2-1, with D uncertain. V lost 3 bases, J lost 4 bases, and 15 bases lay in between. Germline CDR1 and CDR2: KGHDR and SFDVKD. The CDR3 is 16 amino acids.

This chain connects TRBV12-3 or TRBV12-4 to TRBJ2-3; possibly TRBD1 for D (6 bases). TRBJ1-5 matches the DNA end more closely, so the J call is doubtful. This CDR3 has 12 amino acids. This CDR3 is CASSVTGSIQHF. The DNA for the CDR3 is TGTGCCAGCAGTGTAACAGGGTCCATTCAGCATTTT.

V usage is TRBV12-3 or TRBV12-4 and J usage is TRBJ1-1; TRBD1 aligns across 9 bases. The CDR3 totals 12 residues. Germline trimming cut 3 bases from V and 11 bases from J; bases unmatched to any gene: 4. Written as DNA, the CDR3 is TGTGCCAGCAGTTTGAGGACAGGGGAGGCTTTCTTT. Protein sequence: CASSLRTGEAFF.

The chain is built from TRBV18 and TRBJ2-7, with 9 bases aligning to TRBD2. V lost 6 bases to trimming and J lost 1 base; unmatched junction nucleotides: 10. The CDR3 totals 16 residues. CDR1 is KGHSH and CDR2 is LQKENI in the germline V gene. This chain's CDR3 is CASSPRVAGVSYEQYF. DNA for the CDR3: TGTGCCAGCTCCCCCCGGGTAGCGGGAGTTTCCTACGAGCAGTACTTC.

This clonotype showed up just a few times. This chain uses TRBV5-1 with TRBJ2-1, with TRBD2 matching over 8 bases. The CDR3 runs to 14 residues. V was pared by 6 bases and J by 3 bases, with 5 bases of the junction left unmatched. The germline V gene encodes CDR1 SGHRS and CDR2 YFSETQ. The CDR3 region has the DNA TGCGCCAGCAAGCCCGGGGGGGGCTACAATGAGCAGTTCTTC. It is translated as CASKPGGGYNEQFF.

This clonotype was recorded a few times. V is TRBV7-9 and J is TRBJ1-2; D possibly corresponds to TRBD1 (5 bases). This CDR3 spans 14 amino acids. Germline V gene sequence: CDR1 SEHNR, CDR2 FQNEAQ (reference sequence). V was shortened by 2 bases and J by 3 bases, with 10 bases between the two germline ends. The CDR3 DNA reads TGTGCCAGCAGCTTAAGGGGTCCCCACTATGGCTACACCTTC. This codes for CASSLRGPHYGYTF.

V gene TRBV7-2 combines with J gene TRBJ1-4; 8 bases are shared with TRBD1. Losses at the gene ends were 5 bases for V and 8 bases for J; bases not matched to a gene: 7. The CDR3 contains 14 residues. Germline loops: CDR1 SGHTA, CDR2 FQGNSA. CDR3 amino acids: CASSQQGGDEKLFF. DNA for the CDR3: TGTGCCAGCAGCCAACAGGGGGGGGACGAAAAACTGTTTTTT.

This rearrangement joins TRBV2 to TRBJ2-3; D not certain. Germline V gene sequence: CDR1 SNHLY, CDR2 FYNNEI. The CDR3 contains 14 residues. V was trimmed by 2 bases and J by 4 bases, leaving 10 bases between them. CDR3 coding DNA: TGTGCCAGCAGTGAAAACTCTCGCGCAGATACGCAGTATTTT. This gives the protein CASSENSRADTQYF.

This clonotype appeared a few times. This chain joins TRBV20-1 and TRBJ2-2; D tentatively reads TRBD1 or TRBD2 (5 bases each). Trimming removed 3 bases from V and 1 base from J, with 12 bases in between. The CDR3 runs to 15 residues. In germline, CDR1 is DFQATT, CDR2 SNEGSKA (reference sequence). The CDR3 loop reads CSARVTGRNTGELFF. The CDR3 coding sequence is TGCAGTGCTAGGGTCACGGGGCGGAACACCGGGGAGCTGTTTTTT.

This clonotype has just a few counts. V is TRBV24-1 and J is TRBJ2-1, with D perhaps TRBD1 or TRBD2 (7 bases each). V was trimmed by 3 bases and J by 0 bases, leaving 17 bases between them. This CDR3 contains 18 residues. CDR1 is KGHDR and CDR2 is SFDVKD in the germline V gene. The CDR3 DNA is TGTGCCACCAGTGATCCCCAGGGGGGGGCAAACTCCTACAATGAGCAGTTCTTC. Translated, it gives CATSDPQGGANSYNEQFF.

The chain combines TRBV20-1 with TRBJ2-1, with TRBD2 identical over 10 bases. The V segment lost 0 bases and the J segment 7 bases; nucleotides outside the gene matches: 9. Germline lookup yields CDR1 DFQATT and CDR2 SNEGSKA (reference sequence). The CDR3 loop spans 16 amino acids. CDR3 sequence: CSARDRGAGGRNEQFF. CDR3 nucleotides: TGCAGTGCTAGAGATCGGGGAGCGGGAGGGCGAAATGAGCAGTTCTTC.

This clonotype was found a few times. The chain combines TRBV2 with TRBJ2-3, with 7 bases lining up with TRBD2. The CDR3 is 13 residues long. Germline V CDR1 and CDR2: SNHLY, FYNNEI. The V segment lost 7 bases and the J segment 8 bases; nucleotides outside the gene matches: 9. CDR3 DNA sequence: TGTGCCAGCACCCTTACCTCTAGCGGTACGCAGTATTTT. The encoded protein is CASTLTSSGTQYF.

V gene TRBV7-8 combines with J gene TRBJ2-7; a possible D gene is TRBD2 (6 bases). Germline CDR1 reads SGHVS; CDR2 reads FQNEAQ. V was clipped by 0 bases and J by 2 bases, with 11 bases between them. This CDR3 is built from 15 residues. CDR3 residues: CASSLAAAGTYEQYF. The CDR3 DNA is TGTGCCAGCAGCTTAGCGGCGGCGGGAACCTACGAGCAGTACTTC.

This clonotype was observed a few times. The chain is built from TRBV6-1 and TRBJ1-5; D remains ambiguous. Germline CDR1 is MNHNS and CDR2 is SASEGT. The germline V and J ends were trimmed by 2 bases and 9 bases, with 14 bases remaining between them. This CDR3 has 14 amino acids. DNA of the CDR3: TGTGCCAGCAGTGAACGTTACGACGGCCGGCCCCAGCATTTT. Its translation is CASSERYDGRPQHF.

This clonotype was found a few times. The chain is built from TRBV20-1 and TRBJ2-5; D remains ambiguous. CDR1 DFQATT and CDR2 SNEGSKA come from the germline V gene (reference sequence). The CDR3 spans 13 residues. Trimming stripped 1 base from V and 4 bases from J, with 10 bases between. CDR3 in amino acids: CSARVQGRETQYF. CDR3 DNA sequence: TGCAGTGCTAGAGTTCAAGGGCGAGAGACCCAGTACTTC.

The chain links TRBV18 to TRBJ1-5; D is uncertain. Trimming shortened V by 2 bases and J by 6 bases, and 11 bases separated the two germline ends. Looked up from germline, CDR1 is KGHSH and CDR2 is LQKENI. The CDR3 extends over 14 amino acids. The chain's CDR3 is CASSPNRVAQPQHF. For the CDR3, the DNA is TGTGCCAGCTCACCAAATAGGGTGGCTCAGCCCCAGCATTTT. Filled out from reference TRBV18 and TRBJ1-5, the complete variable domain reads NAGVMQNPRHLVRRRGQEARLRCSPMKGHSHVYWYRQLPEEGLKFMVYLQKENIIDESGMPKERFSAEFPKEGPSILRIQQVVRGDSAAYFCASSPNRVAQPQHFGDGTRLSIL.